The 26 T cell receptor beta chains in this list originate from one sample, sequenced in a study of cytomegalovirus exposure and HLA in healthy donors listed by TCRdb under 2017. Library method: the immunoSEQ multiplex PCR assay. For the multiplex PCR, a mixture combining 60 forward primers for TCR Vbeta segments and 13 reverse primers for TCR Jbeta segments was used. TCRdb stores this immuneACCESS table with in-frame sequences only. Part of the clones is absent; in the studies checked, under half of the shortfall reflects unresolved V genes, and no reason is known for the rest. The sample contains over 150,000 clones, roughly 76% of them found a single time. The ten most abundant clones make up approximately 2.4% of the sample. Sequenced: PBMCs. The receptor set was obtained from a male donor in good health and CMV-seronegative.

This chain links TRBV5-8 with TRBJ1-1; TRBD1 matches 8 bases. Germline V lookup: CDR1 SGHTS, CDR2 YDEGEE. V lost 6 bases to trimming and J lost 6 bases; unmatched junction nucleotides: 4. This CDR3 spans 12 amino acids. The CDR3: CASKRQGPEAFF. The CDR3 nucleotides are TGTGCCAGCAAACGACAGGGGCCTGAAGCTTTCTTT.

The rearrangement uses TRBV5-4 and TRBJ1-2; 7 bases are a match to TRBD1. The germline V gene encodes CDR1 SGHNT and CDR2 YYREEE (reference sequence). The trim removed 0 bases at V and 2 bases at J, leaving 4 bases unmatched. The CDR3 has 15 residues. CDR3 sequence reads: CASSLENRGNYGYTF. For the CDR3, the DNA is TGTGCCAGCAGCTTGGAAAACAGGGGAAACTATGGCTACACCTTC. Full variable domain (remainder filled in from reference TRBV5-4 and TRBJ1-2): ETGVTQSPTHLIKTRGQQVTLRCSSQSGHNTVSWYQQALGQGPQFIFQYYREEENGRGNFPPRFSGLQFPNYSSELNVNALELDDSALYLCASSLENRGNYGYTFGSGTRLTVV.

The rearrangement joins TRBV7-9 to TRBJ1-5; 10 bases agree with TRBD1. Germline V CDR1 and CDR2: SEHNR, FQNEAQ (reference sequence). The CDR3 length is 13 residues. V lost 1 base, J lost 11 bases, and 2 bases stayed unmatched. CDR3 bases: TGTGCCAGCAGCTTAGGGGACAGGGGCACCCAGCATTTT. It encodes CASSLGDRGTQHF.

The V call is TRBV11-2, the J call TRBJ2-7; 9 bases are shared with TRBD1. Trimming at V came to 5 bases and at J to 1 base, leaving 12 bases not matched to a gene. The CDR3 is made up of 17 amino acids. Germline assignment: CDR1 SGHAT and CDR2 FQNNGV. CDR3 in amino acids: CASSQPGQGPLSYEQYF. The DNA for the CDR3 is TGTGCCAGCAGCCAACCGGGACAGGGACCTCTTTCCTACGAGCAGTACTTC.

V usage is TRBV27 and J usage is TRBJ2-4; possible D gene TRBD2, 6 bases. The ends were cut back, 3 bases at V and 9 bases at J, with 6 bases in the middle. Looked up from germline, CDR1 is MNHEY and CDR2 is SMNVEV (reference sequence). The CDR3 sequence is 11 residues long. For the CDR3, the DNA is TGTGCCAGCAGTTTGGGGGGCATTCAGTACTTC. Protein: CASSLGGIQYF.

J is TRBJ1-6 and V is TRBV11-2, with 8 bases lining up with TRBD1. The germline V gene encodes CDR1 SGHAT and CDR2 FQNNGV. The CDR3 length is 16 residues. The J segment lost 8 bases and the V segment lost 5 bases, leaving 11 bases of the junction unmatched. The CDR3 here is CASSAGTGGGDSPLHF. The CDR3 DNA reads as TGTGCCAGCAGCGCGGGGACAGGCGGTGGAGATTCACCCCTCCACTTT.

This clone was observed a handful of times. The gene calls are TRBV5-4 and TRBJ1-4, with a possible D match to TRBD1 (6 bases). Trimming took 3 bases from V and 8 from J, leaving 17 bases between them. There are 15 residues in the CDR3. Germline V gene lookup returns CDR1 SGHNT and CDR2 YYREEE (reference sequence). The CDR3 protein is CASSSRQDNREKLFF. The DNA of the CDR3 is TGTGCCAGCAGCTCCCGACAGGACAATAGAGAAAAACTGTTTTTT.

V gene TRBV19 combines with J gene TRBJ1-4; D is uncertain. The V and J ends lost 1 base and 0 bases respectively, with 6 bases between them. This CDR3 is built from 15 residues. The germline V gene encodes CDR1 LNHDA and CDR2 SQIVND (reference sequence). This chain's CDR3 is CASSIGRTTNEKLFF. The CDR3 DNA reads TGTGCCAGTAGTATAGGGAGGACAACTAATGAAAAACTGTTTTTT.

This clone was recorded a few times. The chain is built from TRBV7-6 and TRBJ2-2; 10 bases match TRBD2. The CDR3 contains 16 residues. The ends lost 5 bases at V and 4 bases at J; junction bases unmatched: 7. Germline V CDR1 and CDR2: SGHVS, FNYEAQ. In DNA, the CDR3 is TGTGCCAGCAGCCCCTTGGGGACTAGCGCCACCGGGGAGCTGTTTTTT. This gives the protein CASSPLGTSATGELFF.

This chain joins TRBV7-2 and TRBJ2-2, with 9 bases matching TRBD1. With V trimmed by 4 bases and J by 2 bases, 5 bases remained unmatched. The germline V gene has CDR1 SGHTA and CDR2 FQGNSA. The CDR3 runs to 16 residues. CDR3: CASSSRQGGNTGELFF. CDR3 bases: TGTGCCAGCAGCTCCAGACAGGGGGGAAACACCGGGGAGCTGTTTTTT.

The chain employs TRBV10-3 and TRBJ1-2; D may be TRBD1 (5 bases). Germline-derived CDR1 and CDR2 are ENHRY and SYGVKD. The CDR3 sequence is 12 residues long. Trimming pared 6 bases from V and 4 bases from J, leaving 9 bases between. CDR3 residues: CAISEDTYGYTF. CDR3 in DNA: TGTGCCATCAGCGAGGACACCTATGGCTACACCTTC.

CDR3 loop: CASSLVVARNYEQYF. DNA of the CDR3: TGTGCCAGCAGCTTGGTTGTTGCCAGAAACTACGAGCAGTACTTC. This sequence joins TRBV5-5 and TRBJ2-7, with D hard to call. V dropped 0 bases and J dropped 3 bases, with 13 bases sitting between them. CDR1 is SGHKS, CDR2 YYEKEE, per germline (reference sequence). This CDR3 contains 15 residues. Full variable domain (remainder filled in from reference TRBV5-5 and TRBJ2-7): DAGVTQSPTHLIKTRGQQVTLRCSPISGHKSVSWYQQVLGQGPQFIFQYYEKEERGRGNFPDRFSARQFPNYSSELNVNALLLGDSALYLCASSLVVARNYEQYFGPGTRLTVT.

J is TRBJ2-1 and V is TRBV5-1; maybe TRBD1 (6 bases). With 0 bases removed from V and 5 bases from J, the gap between germline ends came to 12 bases. Per the germline V gene, CDR1 is SGHRS and CDR2 is YFSETQ. The CDR3 covers 15 residues. CDR3 protein: CASSLAGQNNNEQFF. CDR3 coding DNA: TGCGCCAGCAGCTTGGCCGGACAGAACAACAATGAGCAGTTCTTC.

This chain links TRBV5-1 with TRBJ1-2; no clear D. V lost 7 bases and J lost 2, with 9 bases in between. This CDR3 is 12 amino acids long. Germline V gene lookup returns CDR1 SGHRS and CDR2 YFSETQ. For the CDR3, the DNA is TGCGCCAGCGGCGACAACAACTATGGCTACACCTTC. It specifies CASGDNNYGYTF.

This clone was seen only a few times. The chain couples TRBV4-3 to TRBJ1-1, with D maybe TRBD1 (5 bases). V lost 1 base, J lost 5 bases, and 14 bases lay in between. CDR1 is LGHNA and CDR2 is YSLEER in the germline V gene. The CDR3 spans 15 residues. Here the CDR3 DNA reads TGCGCCAGCAGCCAAGCATGGCAGGGAGGAACTGAAGCTTTCTTT. Amino acids: CASSQAWQGGTEAFF.

The rearrangement joins TRBV11-2 to TRBJ2-3; the match to TRBD1 covers 7 bases. Germline V CDR1 and CDR2: SGHAT, FQNNGV. The trim removed 3 bases at V and 5 bases at J, leaving 5 bases unmatched. The CDR3 consists of 14 residues. The DNA for the CDR3 is TGTGCCAGCAGCTTGTCACAGGGGATAGATACGCAGTATTTT. Its translation: CASSLSQGIDTQYF.

The chain carries TRBV9 and TRBJ2-7, with 9 bases identical to TRBD1. In germline, CDR1 is SGDLS, CDR2 YYNGEE. The CDR3 spans 15 residues. With 0 bases clipped from V and 4 bases from J, the junction kept 5 bases outside the gene matches. CDR3 bases: TGTGCCAGCAGCGTAGAAGGGACAGGGTGGTACGAGCAGTACTTC. This translates into CASSVEGTGWYEQYF.

The chain uses TRBV7-2 and TRBJ2-1; the match to TRBD2 covers 8 bases. V shed 3 bases and J 6 bases; nucleotides not matched to a gene: 7. Germline CDR1 and CDR2: SGHTA and FQGNSA. This CDR3 region has 15 residues. CDR3 amino acids: CASSFNSGALNEQFF. CDR3 coding DNA: TGTGCCAGCAGCTTCAATAGCGGGGCGCTCAATGAGCAGTTCTTC.

CDR3 nucleotide sequence: TGTGCCAGCAGCTTGGGAGTGTCTGGTAACTATGGCTACACCTTC. It translates to CASSLGVSGNYGYTF. The V gene is TRBV5-5, the J gene TRBJ1-2, with no clear D. Germline CDR1 and CDR2: SGHKS and YYEKEE (reference sequence). Trimming left V 0 bases short and J 1 base short, with 10 bases between. The CDR3 runs 15 residues. Variable domain in full (rest from reference TRBV5-5 and TRBJ1-2): DAGVTQSPTHLIKTRGQQVTLRCSPISGHKSVSWYQQVLGQGPQFIFQYYEKEERGRGNFPDRFSARQFPNYSSELNVNALLLGDSALYLCASSLGVSGNYGYTFGSGTRLTVV.

The chain links TRBV11-2 to TRBJ1-2; tentatively, D is TRBD1 (5 bases). Germline V gene sequence: CDR1 SGHAT, CDR2 FQNNGV. The CDR3 runs 13 residues. The ends were cut back, 5 bases at V and 2 bases at J, with 9 bases in the middle. Written as DNA, the CDR3 is TGTGCCAGCAGCCGAGCAGGGAACTATGGCTACACCTTC. Translation gives CASSRAGNYGYTF.

The chain links TRBV15 to TRBJ1-4; TRBD1 agrees at 11 bases. This CDR3 region has 18 residues. Germline V gives CDR1 LNHNV, CDR2 YYDKDF (reference sequence). With 2 bases clipped from V and 0 bases from J, the junction kept 5 bases outside the gene matches. CDR3 region: CATSRPMGQGATNEKLFF. The CDR3 bases are TGTGCCACCAGCAGACCCATGGGACAGGGGGCAACTAATGAAAAACTGTTTTTT.

The V and J genes are TRBV7-2 and TRBJ1-2, with D possibly being TRBD1 (6 bases). V lost 7 bases and J 2 bases, leaving 17 bases between the germline ends. The V gene's germline CDR1 is SGHTA and CDR2 FQGNSA. The CDR3 length is 15 residues. CDR3: CASILGGPFNYGYTF. Written as DNA, the CDR3 is TGTGCCAGCATCTTGGGGGGGCCCTTCAACTATGGCTACACCTTC.

J is TRBJ2-7 and V is TRBV7-2; D is ambiguous. The V gene lost 5 bases and the J gene lost 1 base, with 3 bases spanning the gap. The CDR3 runs to 11 residues. Germline-derived CDR1 and CDR2 are SGHTA and FQGNSA. The CDR3 nucleotides read TGTGCCAGCAGCCTTTCCTACGAGCAGTACTTC. Its translation is CASSLSYEQYF.

The V gene is TRBV7-2, the J gene TRBJ2-3, with 7 nucleotides matching TRBD2. Germline V CDR1 and CDR2: SGHTA, FQGNSA. CDR3 length: 16 residues. J lost 1 base, V lost 1 base, and 5 bases had no gene match. The CDR3 sequence is CASSLVPSGGTDTQYF. CDR3 in DNA: TGTGCCAGCAGCTTAGTTCCTAGCGGAGGCACAGATACGCAGTATTTT. Combining the CDR3 with reference TRBV7-2 and TRBJ2-3 gives the whole variable domain GAGVSQSPSNKVTEKGKDVELRCDPISGHTALYWYRQSLGQGLEFLIYFQGNSAPDKSGLPSDRFSAERTGGSVSTLTIQRTQQEDSAVYLCASSLVPSGGTDTQYFGPGTRLTVL.

The rearrangement links TRBV6-1 to TRBJ1-5, with D tentatively TRBD1 (6 bases). Germline CDR1 and CDR2: MNHNS and SASEGT. CDR3 size: 14 residues. V lost 7 bases and J lost 4, with 14 bases in between. The CDR3 sequence is CASTIGGLNQPQHF. CDR3 nucleotide sequence: TGTGCCAGCACGATCGGGGGGCTTAATCAGCCCCAGCATTTT.

This clone has just one count. J is TRBJ2-3 and V is TRBV18; 9 bases align to TRBD1. This CDR3 is built from 15 residues. Germline CDR1 reads KGHSH; CDR2 reads LQKENI. V was pared by 6 bases and J by 4 bases, with 8 bases of the junction left unmatched. CDR3 residues: CASSATGGMADTQYF. CDR3 sequence (DNA): TGTGCCAGCTCGGCTACAGGGGGCATGGCAGATACGCAGTATTTT.